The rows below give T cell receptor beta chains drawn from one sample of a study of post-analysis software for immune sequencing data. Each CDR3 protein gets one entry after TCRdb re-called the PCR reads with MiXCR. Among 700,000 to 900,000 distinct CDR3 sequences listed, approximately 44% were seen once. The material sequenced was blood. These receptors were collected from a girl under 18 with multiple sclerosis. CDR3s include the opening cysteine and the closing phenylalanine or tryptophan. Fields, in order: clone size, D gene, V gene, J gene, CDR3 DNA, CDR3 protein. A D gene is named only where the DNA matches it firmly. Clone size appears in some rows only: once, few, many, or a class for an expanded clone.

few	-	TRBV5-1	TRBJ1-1	TGCGCCAGCAGCCAGCCGGGTTCCAACACTGAAGCTTTCTTT	CASSQPGSNTEAFF
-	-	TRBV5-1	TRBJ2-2	TGCGCCAGCAGCTCGGGACAGAACACCGGGGAGCTGTTTTTT	CASSSGQNTGELFF
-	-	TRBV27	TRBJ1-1	TGTGCCAGCAGTTTATCGACAGCGACTGAAGCTTTCTTT	CASSLSTATEAFF
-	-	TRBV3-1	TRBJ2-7	TGTGCCAGCAGCAGGATGACAGACTCTAACTCCTACGAGCAGTACTTC	CASSRMTDSNSYEQYF
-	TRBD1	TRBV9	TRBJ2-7	TGTGCCAGCAGCCCGGGACAGGGAGTGCACGAGCAGTACTTC	CASSPGQGVHEQYF
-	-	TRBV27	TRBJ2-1	TGTGCCAGCGGCTCCACAGGGAGCTCCTACAATGAGCAGTTCTTC	CASGSTGSSYNEQFF
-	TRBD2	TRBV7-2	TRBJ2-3	TGTGCCAGCCTCGGGACTAGCGGAAAGAGAGATACGCAGTATTTT	CASLGTSGKRDTQYF
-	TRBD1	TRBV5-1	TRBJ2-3	TGCGCCAGCAGCTTCAGGACAGGTTCTAGCACAGATACGCAGTATTTT	CASSFRTGSSTDTQYF
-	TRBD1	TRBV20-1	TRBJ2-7	TGCAGTGCTATCCCGGGACAGGCCTCCTACGAGCAGTACTTC	CSAIPGQASYEQYF
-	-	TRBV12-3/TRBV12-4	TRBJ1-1	TGTGCCAGCAGTTCGTACGCTGAAGCTTTCTTT	CASSSYAEAFF
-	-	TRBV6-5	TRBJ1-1	TGTGCCAGCAGCCCTGAGGGGAGGGGGAACACTGAAGCTTTCTTT	CASSPEGRGNTEAFF
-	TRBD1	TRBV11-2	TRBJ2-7	TGTGCCAGCAGCTTAGCCCCGGCGGGACAGGGAGCCTACGAGCAGTACTTC	CASSLAPAGQGAYEQYF
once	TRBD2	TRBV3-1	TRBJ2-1	TGTGCCAGCAGCCAAATGGGAAAACTAGCGGGAGGTGGTGAGCAGTTCTTC	CASSQMGKLAGGGEQFF
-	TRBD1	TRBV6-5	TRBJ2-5	TGTGCCAGCAGTTACCTGGGACAGGGCTACCAAGAGACCCAGTACTTC	CASSYLGQGYQETQYF
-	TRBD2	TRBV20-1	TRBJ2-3	TGCGGTGCTCAAGACTGGTCGGGAGGCTCGACAGATACGCAGTATTTT	CGAQDWSGGSTDTQYF
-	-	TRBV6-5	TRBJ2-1	TGTGCCAGCACCAAAGATCTAAGCTCCTACAATGAGCAGTTCTTC	CASTKDLSSYNEQFF
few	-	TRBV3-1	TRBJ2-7	TGTGCCAGCAGCGCGGCAGTAACCTACGAGCAGTACTTC	CASSAAVTYEQYF
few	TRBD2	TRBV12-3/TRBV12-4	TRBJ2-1	TGTGCCAGCAGTCCCTCGGCGTGGGGGGGCAATGAGCAGTTCTTC	CASSPSAWGGNEQFF
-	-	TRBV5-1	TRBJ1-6	TGCGCCAGCAGCCCGTCGGGTCTAGATAATTCACCCCTCCACTTT	CASSPSGLDNSPLHF
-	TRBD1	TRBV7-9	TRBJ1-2	TGTGCCAGCAGCTTCGACAGGGAATATGGCTACACCTTC	CASSFDREYGYTF
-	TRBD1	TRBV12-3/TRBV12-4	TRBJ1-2	TGTGCCAGCAGTTTCTCCGCGACAGGGAATAACTATGGCTACACCTTC	CASSFSATGNNYGYTF
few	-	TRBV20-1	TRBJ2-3	TGCAGTGCCAATCGAAGGGGTTTAACAGATACGCAGTATTTT	CSANRRGLTDTQYF
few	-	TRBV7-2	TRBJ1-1	TGTGCCAGCAGTGCCGGCAGGGCGGGGAACACTGAAGCTTTCTTT	CASSAGRAGNTEAFF
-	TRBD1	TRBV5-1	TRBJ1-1	TGTGCCAGCAGCTTGGCCCTGGGACAGGGCACAGAAGCTTTCTTT	CASSLALGQGTEAFF
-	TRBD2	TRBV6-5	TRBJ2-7	TGTGCCAGCAGCCCCGGACTAGGTGCGCAGTACTTC	CASSPGLGAQYF
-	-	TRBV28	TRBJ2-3	TGTGCCAGCAGTCCCCCGGGACGGGTGGAGACAGATACGCAGTATTTT	CASSPPGRVETDTQYF
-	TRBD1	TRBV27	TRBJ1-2	TGTGCCAGCAGACCATCGACGACAGGGTATTTTGGCTACACCTTC	CASRPSTTGYFGYTF
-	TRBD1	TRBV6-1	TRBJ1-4	TGTGCCAGCAACGACAGGGGGAAGAATGAAAAACTGTTTTTT	CASNDRGKNEKLFF
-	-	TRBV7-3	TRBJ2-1	TGTGCCAGCAGCTCCCGGGGAGGCAACAGCAATGAGCAGTTCTTC	CASSSRGGNSNEQFF
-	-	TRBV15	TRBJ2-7	TGTGCCACCAGCAGAGATGTAGGGGGCGAGCAGTACTTC	CATSRDVGGEQYF
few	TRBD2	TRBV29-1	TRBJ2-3	TGCAGCGCCCTAGCGGTTAGCACAGATACGCAGTATTTT	CSALAVSTDTQYF
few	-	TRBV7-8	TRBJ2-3	TGTGCCAGCAGCTTGAAGACAGGATTGAGCACAGATACGCAGTATTTT	CASSLKTGLSTDTQYF
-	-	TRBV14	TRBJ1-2	TGTGCCAGCAGCCGAACTAGGGCGGCTGAGAACTATGGCTACACCTTC	CASSRTRAAENYGYTF
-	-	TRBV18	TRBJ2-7	TGTGCCAGCTCACCTTTGAGGGCGGACCACGAGCAGTACTTC	CASSPLRADHEQYF
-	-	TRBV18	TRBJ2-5	TGTGCCAGCTCAATACAGCGGAATCAAGAGACCCAGTACTTC	CASSIQRNQETQYF
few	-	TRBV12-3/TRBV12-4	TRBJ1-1	TGTGCCAGCAGTTTAATGGACGGGGGCTACGAAGCTTTCTTT	CASSLMDGGYEAFF
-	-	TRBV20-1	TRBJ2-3	TGCAGTGCTACCCCGGACAGCCTTAGCACAGATACGCAGTATTTT	CSATPDSLSTDTQYF
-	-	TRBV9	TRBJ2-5	TGTGCCAGCAGCGTGGATGGACAGCTGCGAGAGACCCAGTACTTC	CASSVDGQLRETQYF
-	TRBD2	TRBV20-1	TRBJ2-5	TGCAGTGCCCTTAGCGGGCCCGAGACCCAGTACTTC	CSALSGPETQYF
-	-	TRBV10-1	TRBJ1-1	TGCGCCAGCAGTGAGTCGCACAAGGGTGAGACTGAAGCTTTCTTT	CASSESHKGETEAFF
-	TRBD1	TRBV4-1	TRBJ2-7	TGCGCCAGCAGCCAAGATCTGGACAGGGGCTACGAGCAGTACTTC	CASSQDLDRGYEQYF